The subject of this entry is one TCR beta chain. These data come from a study of blood T cell repertoires in COVID-19. For the study at large: T cells, B-cell-depleted T cells, or PBMCs supplied cDNA or gDNA.

Authors' processing steps: For nucleated cells, counts were estimated from reference gene primer amplification. Data came from immunoSEQ multiplex PCR; TCRdb stores just in-frame clones and leaves some out. V and J calls and clone size are copied from that table; D and trimming were computed from the DNA. The data contain more than 85,000 clones, approximately 84% of them singletons. Germline CDR1 reads SGHAT; CDR2 reads FQNNGV. Trimming removed 5 bases at V and 4 bases at J, with 12 bases between. The CDR3 is 14 residues long. The genes are TRBV11-2 and TRBJ1-3; tentative D call: TRBD1 (6 bases). Specimen: peripheral blood. The sequence was obtained from a woman aged 60-75 years with acute or convalescent COVID-19. CDR3: CASSPSRGGNTIYF. Written as DNA, the CDR3 is TGTGCCAGCAGCCCCTCCAGGGGAGGAAACACCATATATTTT.